Listed here is a single TCR beta chain. Which antigen it targets is not known. There are no base qualities to consult, and no much larger clone falls within one base. The sample comes from a study of blood T cell repertoires in COVID-19 (TCRdb year 2020). Regarding the research as a whole: Samples from collaborators originated in the United States, Italy and Spain and spanned both the acute and convalescent phases of COVID-19. The material from the prospective study consisted of cDNA or gDNA derived from T cells, B-cell-depleted T cells, or PBMCs. Subjects who had been exposed to COVID-19, were actively infected with it, or had recovered from it provided the deeply sampled blood TCRbeta repertoires that made up the dataset. The repertoires were made available in a free public database intended to serve as a resource for research on the immune response to SARS-CoV-2. Samples were obtained from the ongoing ImmuneRACE study (first 160 participants) and from some 1,200 subjects provided by 6 global collaborators. A de-identified subject ID, COVID-19 status, age in years and sex were almost always included in the sample metadata. Where HLA class I and class II types were available, the types were taken from metadata supplied by the sample provider, not from assay-based typing.

Participants in the prospective study were enrolled through a virtual design, were aged about 18 to 90 years, and lived in approximately 24 United States geographic areas. In the prospective study, cohorts were assigned on the basis of participant-reported clinical history obtained from a screening survey and a study questionnaire. ImmuneRACE Cohort 3 recovered participants were defined by two consecutive negative NP/OP PCR tests, healthcare professional clearance, or symptom resolution. In the prospective study, whole blood, serum and a nasopharyngeal or oropharyngeal swab were collected from each participant by mobile phlebotomists. Over a roughly 2-month period, participants in the prospective study had the option of providing additional blood draws and questionnaires. Prospective study blood samples were shipped either frozen or at room temperature before DNA extraction. CDR1 and CDR2 were assigned from the germline V gene as ENHRY and SYGVKD. The germline V and J ends show losses of 10 bases and 1 base respectively, and no gene match explains 9 bases of the junction. From the cysteine up to the phenylalanine, the CDR3 has a length of 15 residues. Only the CDR3 part of the read is kept: 45 bases, read in frame from the first base.

TCRbeta CDR3 regions were amplified from genomic DNA by means of the immunoSEQ Assay, a bias-controlled multiplex PCR. From the authors' description of their analysis: The number of nucleated cells in each sample was estimated by amplification of reference gene primers within the assay. To quantify the absolute abundance of each unique TCRbeta CDR3 rearrangement, sequence reads were collapsed and filtered. For each sample, productive Simpson clonality was calculated as the square root of Simpson's diversity index across productive rearrangements. Drawn from immuneACCESS, this table holds only the in-frame rearrangements with V and J called that TCRdb kept. Clones are partly lost; checked studies trace under half to an unresolved V gene and leave the rest unexplained. The V and J calls and clone size are taken from that table; D and trimming were inferred from the DNA. Across this sample there are roughly 400,000 clones, with 80% to 90% seen only once. Together, the top ten hold roughly a tenth of the sample.

Broad study findings and their caveats: How much clinical and demographic metadata was included differed by source and by participant, and the metadata was provided uncurated.

The clonotype was recovered from a woman between 45 and 60 years old who had recovered from COVID-19. The V gene is TRBV10-3 and the J gene is TRBJ2-2; 7 central nucleotides agree with TRBD1. Input material: PBMCs or T cells enriched from blood (not recorded which). The encoded CDR3 is CATRRGTENTGELFF. The nucleotide sequence is given as TGTGCCACTCGAAGAGGGACAGAGAACACCGGGGAGCTGTTTTTT.